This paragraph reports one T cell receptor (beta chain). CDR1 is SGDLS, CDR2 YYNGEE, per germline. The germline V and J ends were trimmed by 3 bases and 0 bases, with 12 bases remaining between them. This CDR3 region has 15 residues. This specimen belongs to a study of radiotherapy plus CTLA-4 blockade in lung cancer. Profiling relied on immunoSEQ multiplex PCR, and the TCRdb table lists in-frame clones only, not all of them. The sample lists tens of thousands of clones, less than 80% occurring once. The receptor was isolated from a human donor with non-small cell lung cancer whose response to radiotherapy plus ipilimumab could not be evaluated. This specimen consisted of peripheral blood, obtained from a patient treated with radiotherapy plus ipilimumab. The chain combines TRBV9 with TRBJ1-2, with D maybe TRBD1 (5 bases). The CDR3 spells CASSERLGPNYGYTF. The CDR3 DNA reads TGTGCCAGCAGCGAGCGACTGGGGCCTAACTATGGCTACACCTTC.